This T cell receptor (beta chain) was identified during a study of blood T cell repertoires in COVID-19. As processed by the authors: Using reference gene primer amplification, nucleated cell counts were estimated. Here immunoSEQ multiplex PCR was the method, and the copy in TCRdb shows in-frame clones only, minus some. That table is the source of V, J and clone size, and D and trimming were worked out from the DNA. The sample has about 260,000 clones, around 86% seen once. Germline V gene sequence: CDR1 SGHTS, CDR2 YDEGEE. The CDR3 extends over 17 amino acids. Trimming left V 4 bases short and J 0 bases short, with 17 bases between. This study enrolled people aged roughly 18 to 89 from about two dozen US geographic areas.

Sequencing input: PBMCs or T cells enriched from blood (not recorded which). The J gene is TRBJ1-5, the V gene TRBV5-8; perhaps TRBD1 as D (6 bases). This clonotype was sampled from a woman between 45 and 60 years old who had recovered from COVID-19. CDR3 nucleotide sequence: TGTGCCAGCAGCACTGGACAGCTCCAATCTAGCAATCAGCCCCAGCATTTT. Protein product: CASSTGQLQSSNQPQHF.